These T cell receptor beta chains were read from a single sample in a study of T cell responses to AZD1222 COVID-19 vaccine. The method was immunoSEQ multiplex PCR; TCRdb's version includes in-frame clones alone and lacks a portion of them. The sample lists some 120,000 clones; less than 90% were seen once. The sequences come from peripheral blood, collected on day 0 of AZD1222 vaccination. The receptor source for this set is an adult in good health. Both conserved end residues are part of each CDR3. A D gene is named only where the DNA matches it firmly. Clone sizes are given selectively: once, few, many, or a class where the clone is expanded.

length	size	J	V	D	DNA	CDR3
19	.	TRBJ2-2	TRBV9	.	TGTGCCAGCAGCGTAGGCTTGGGATACGTTGCCTTAAACACCGGGGAGCTGTTTTTT	CASSVGLGYVALNTGELFF
16	.	TRBJ2-3	TRBV5-6	TRBD2	TGTGCCAGCAGCTTGCTGGCTAGCGGGCCCACAGATACGCAGTATTTT	CASSLLASGPTDTQYF
12	few	TRBJ2-1	TRBV4-1	.	TGCGCCAGCAGCCAAGAGGGAATTGGGCAGTTCTTC	CASSQEGIGQFF
11	.	TRBJ1-2	TRBV20-1	.	TGCAGTGCTACGACGGACTATGGCTACACCTTC	CSATTDYGYTF
17	.	TRBJ2-5	TRBV15	TRBD1	TGTGCCACCAGCAGGGGTTTGGGGACAGGGGGCGTCCAGACCCAGTACTTC	CATSRGLGTGGVQTQYF
13	once	TRBJ2-7	TRBV2	TRBD1	TGTGCCAGCAGCCAGGGACAGGGGGACGAGCAGTACTTC	CASSQGQGDEQYF
15	.	TRBJ1-5	TRBV27	.	TGTGCCAGCAGTCTCAAGGGGTGGGCCAATCAGCCCCAGCATTTT	CASSLKGWANQPQHF
16	.	TRBJ2-2	TRBV19	.	TGTGCCAGTAGTCCCCAAGGGGCGGCCCAGTCCGGGGAGCTGTTTTTT	CASSPQGAAQSGELFF
15	once	TRBJ2-1	TRBV27	TRBD2	TGTGCCAGCAGTTCTCCGACTAGCGGGAGAAATGAGCAGTTCTTC	CASSSPTSGRNEQFF
15	.	TRBJ2-3	TRBV5-1	TRBD2	TGTGCCAGCAGCTTAGTGGGACTAGCAACAGATACGCAGTATTTT	CASSLVGLATDTQYF
15	.	TRBJ2-1	TRBV10-1	TRBD2	TGCGCCAGCAGAGTAGCGGGAGTGTTTGACAATGAGCAGTTCTTC	CASRVAGVFDNEQFF
13	.	TRBJ1-5	TRBV14	.	TGTGCCAGCAGCCAATTCGAGGCTGGACCCCAGCATTTT	CASSQFEAGPQHF
13	.	TRBJ1-3	TRBV19	.	TGTGCCAGTAGGACAGATTCTGGAAACACCATATATTTT	CASRTDSGNTIYF
13	once	TRBJ1-1	TRBV12-3/TRBV12-4	.	TGTGCCAGCAGTTTACAGGGGCGCACTGAAGCTTTCTTT	CASSLQGRTEAFF
14	.	TRBJ1-2	TRBV11-2	.	TGTGCCAGCAGCTTAGAGGGGGCAGGGTTTGGCTACACCTTC	CASSLEGAGFGYTF
15	.	TRBJ1-2	TRBV3-1/TRBV3-2	TRBD1	TGTGCCAGCAGCCCAGGCCAGGGGGAATTCTATGGCTACACCTTC	CASSPGQGEFYGYTF
11	.	TRBJ2-1	TRBV3-1/TRBV3-2	.	TGTGCCAGCAGCCAAACGGGCGTGCAGTTCTTC	CASSQTGVQFF
16	.	TRBJ2-4	TRBV5-1	TRBD2	TGCGCCAGCAGCCCGACTAGCGGGGGGACCAAAAACATTCAGTACTTC	CASSPTSGGTKNIQYF
17	.	TRBJ1-5	TRBV5-8	.	TGTGCCAGCAGCCCTCGGGGGACCCAAGCGAGCAATCAGCCCCAGCATTTT	CASSPRGTQASNQPQHF
13	.	TRBJ1-3	TRBV18	.	TGTGCCAGCTCACCGGCGGAGGGGGACACCATATATTTT	CASSPAEGDTIYF
16	few	TRBJ1-6	TRBV4-1	.	TGCGCCAGCAGCCAAGATGAGGGACCCCTAAATTCACCCCTCCACTTT	CASSQDEGPLNSPLHF
16	few	TRBJ2-1	TRBV7-3	.	TGTGCCAGCAGCTTAGGGGGACCCGGGGGCTACAATGAGCAGTTCTTC	CASSLGGPGGYNEQFF
16	.	TRBJ1-4	TRBV18	.	TGTGCCAGCTCACCCAGTCGGGGAGCAACTAATGAAAAACTGTTTTTT	CASSPSRGATNEKLFF